This is a list of T cell receptor beta chains from one sample in a study of blood T cell repertoires in COVID-19. Sequencing used immunoSEQ multiplex PCR; TCRdb keeps in-frame clones, though not all of them. In the table there are about 180,000 clones, roughly 87% of which are singletons. Sequenced input: peripheral blood. The receptors were gathered from a woman between 45 and 60 years old with acute or convalescent COVID-19. Both conserved end residues are trimmed from each CDR3. The order of the fields is V gene, D gene, CDR3 protein. A D gene is named only where the DNA matches it firmly.

TRBV24-1,TRBD1,ATSDNDRGGNTIY
TRBV6-5,TRBD2,ASSYGRADTQY
TRBV6-6,TRBD1,ASSPGGGYT
TRBV5-4,TRBD2,ASSFPGGGRETQY
TRBV14,.,ASSQAGGNNQPQH
TRBV9,.,ASSPPGSVTAEAF
TRBV4-1,TRBD1,ASSQEVGGAGTANYGYT
TRBV27,TRBD1,ASSYGTGGPYEQY
TRBV5-6,.,ASRQQGGNTIY
TRBV4-1,TRBD2,ASSQAPGLAGGSYEQY
TRBV6-2/TRBV6-3,.,ASSYTRTVGTEAF
TRBV2,TRBD1,ASSKSLGQGFNEQF
TRBV6-5,.,ASSYSTRGVPDTQY
TRBV11-3,.,ASSFRGRSGNTIY
TRBV5-1,TRBD1,ASSPSPGTGNTEAF
TRBV25-1,.,ASSETEGQGDNQPQH
TRBV12-3/TRBV12-4,TRBD2,ASSWGGYNEQF
TRBV3-1/TRBV3-2,.,ASSNRGGETQY
TRBV3-1/TRBV3-2,.,ASSQGAGDYTGELF
TRBV20-1,TRBD2,SASRLAGVYEQY
TRBV29-1,.,SVDRGSKNTEAF
TRBV19,TRBD1,ASTPKVQGYGYT
TRBV2,.,ASSEFGGDTGELF
TRBV19,.,ASSTNPQGVAQH
TRBV7-2,.,ASSPTSPVTDTQY
TRBV7-2,.,ASSLVSQGLNQPQH
TRBV5-5,TRBD1,ASSPGQGGTDTQY
TRBV18,TRBD2,ASSPWASGSSTDTQY
TRBV2,.,ASSDGGRTDNEQF
TRBV29-1,TRBD1,SVDQGAADTQY
TRBV27,.,ATREEGTRPQKLF
TRBV11-3,TRBD1,ASSILTGDSPLH
TRBV5-6,.,ASSSFQAEKLF
TRBV15,TRBD1,ATSRTGENTEAF
TRBV21-1,.,ASSNGLRGSYEQY
TRBV3-1/TRBV3-2,.,ASSRGYGYT
TRBV14,.,ASSLREPASGYT
TRBV4-1,TRBD2,AWRGFTGELF
TRBV6-5,.,ASSPNREDQPQH
TRBV6-6,.,ASSFLAKNIQY
TRBV6-5,TRBD1,ASSRDRGDQPQH
TRBV7-2,.,ASSLGLATYNEQF
TRBV7-6,TRBD2,ASSLGLAGVNEQF
TRBV24-1,TRBD1,ATRPGQGATHEQY
TRBV19,.,ASTQGPEAF
TRBV20-1,.,SAFPGNEQF
TRBV29-1,.,SVGPSGAGNTIY
TRBV6-6,.,ASSYSRGTEAF
TRBV5-4,.,ASSLDAGYGYT